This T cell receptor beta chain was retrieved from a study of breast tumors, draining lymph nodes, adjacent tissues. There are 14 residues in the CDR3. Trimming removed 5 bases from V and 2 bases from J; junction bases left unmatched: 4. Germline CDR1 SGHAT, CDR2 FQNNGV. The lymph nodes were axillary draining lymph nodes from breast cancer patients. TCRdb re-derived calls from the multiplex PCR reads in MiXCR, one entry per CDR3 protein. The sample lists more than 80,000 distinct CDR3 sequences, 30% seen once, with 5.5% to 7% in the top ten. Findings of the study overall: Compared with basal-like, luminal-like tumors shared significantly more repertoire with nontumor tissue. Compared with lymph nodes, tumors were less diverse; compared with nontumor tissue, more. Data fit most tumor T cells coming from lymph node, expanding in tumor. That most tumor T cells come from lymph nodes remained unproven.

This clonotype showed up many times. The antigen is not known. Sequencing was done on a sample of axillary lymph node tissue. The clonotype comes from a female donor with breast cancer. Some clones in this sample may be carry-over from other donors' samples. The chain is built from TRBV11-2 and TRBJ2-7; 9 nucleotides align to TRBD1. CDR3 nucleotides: TGTGCCAGCAGCGAAACAGGGGGCGCCTACGAGCAGTACTTC. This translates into CASSETGGAYEQYF.